These 18 T cell receptor beta chains share one sample of origin, sequenced in a study of blood T cell repertoires in COVID-19. The protocol was immunoSEQ multiplex PCR, while the TCRdb copy is restricted to in-frame clones and leaves out a portion. The sample holds fewer than 300,000 clones, approximately 90% seen once. The sequencing sample was made of peripheral blood. Receptors were obtained from a woman in her 30s with COVID-19, enrolled during active disease.

This chain uses TRBV19 with TRBJ1-1; D might be TRBD1 (6 bases). Trimming took off 11 bases at V and 2 bases at J, with 9 bases between the two ends. Germline V CDR1 and CDR2: LNHDA, SQIVND (reference sequence). The CDR3 loop spans 11 amino acids. The CDR3 is CAAQGNTEAFF. For the CDR3, the DNA is TGTGCCGCACAGGGTAACACTGAAGCTTTCTTT.

The V call is TRBV7-8, the J call TRBJ2-1; TRBD2 matches at 10 bases. This CDR3 spans 16 amino acids. CDR1 and CDR2 from the germline V gene are SGHVS and FQNEAQ. After removal of 0 bases from V and 7 bases from J, the junction contained 6 bases not matched to a gene. The CDR3 DNA sequence: TGTGCCAGCAGCTTAGCTTGGAGCGGGAGGGGGAATGAGCAGTTCTTC. Protein sequence: CASSLAWSGRGNEQFF. Using reference TRBV7-8 and TRBJ2-1 for the parts outside the CDR3, the full variable domain is GAGVSQSPRYKVAKRGQDVALRCDPISGHVSLFWYQQALGQGPEFLTYFQNEAQLDKSGLPSDRFFAERPEGSVSTLKIQRTQQEDSAVYLCASSLAWSGRGNEQFFGPGTRLTVL.

The genes are TRBV9 and TRBJ1-3, with unresolved D. V gave up 5 bases and J gave up 0 bases, with 6 bases separating them. This CDR3 comprises 13 residues. Germline V gene lookup returns CDR1 SGDLS and CDR2 YYNGEE. The CDR3 DNA sequence: TGTGCCAGCAGTAGGAGCTCTGGAAACACCATATATTTT. Protein sequence: CASSRSSGNTIYF.

The CDR3 region has the DNA TGTGCCAGCAGCACCAGAATTAACACTGAAGCTTTCTTT. Residues: CASSTRINTEAFF. The chain couples TRBV13 to TRBJ1-1; D is undetermined. Per the germline V gene, CDR1 is PRHDT and CDR2 is FYEKMQ (reference sequence). This CDR3 comprises 13 residues. V was trimmed by 5 bases and J by 2 bases, leaving 9 bases between them.

The chain joins TRBV11-2 to TRBJ2-1, with 13 bases identical to TRBD2. The germline gives CDR1 SGHAT, CDR2 FQNNGV. The CDR3 is 15 residues long. The junction had 6 bases not matched to a gene; V was cut back by 5 bases and J by 8 bases. CDR3 sequence (DNA): TGTGCCAGCAGCACAGGACTAGCGGGAGTGGATGAGCAGTTCTTC. Encoded protein: CASSTGLAGVDEQFF.

The chain has TRBV5-1 and TRBJ1-2, with 7 nucleotides matching TRBD1. The CDR3 length is 15 residues. Germline V gene sequence: CDR1 SGHRS, CDR2 YFSETQ. With 4 bases clipped from V and 3 bases from J, the junction kept 9 bases outside the gene matches. The CDR3 DNA sequence: TGCGCCAGCAGCCCAAGGGACAGCGGAGACTATGGCTACACCTTC. Protein: CASSPRDSGDYGYTF.

This rearrangement joins TRBV7-2 to TRBJ2-1; D uncertain. The length of the CDR3 is 15 residues. Deletions cut 2 bases from V and 6 bases from J, with 14 bases between. CDR1 SGHTA and CDR2 FQGNSA come from the germline V gene. Here the CDR3 reads CASSLRDKGSNEQFF. CDR3 coding DNA: TGTGCCAGCAGCTTAAGAGACAAAGGTTCCAATGAGCAGTTCTTC.

The V call is TRBV2, the J call TRBJ2-3, with a tentative D call TRBD2 (5 bases). V was clipped by 7 bases and J by 2 bases, with 7 bases between them. The CDR3 runs to 12 residues. Germline CDR1 SNHLY, CDR2 FYNNEI. Here the CDR3 DNA reads TGTGCCAGCACCGGGGACACAGATACGCAGTATTTT. Amino acids: CASTGDTDTQYF.

CDR3 residues: CASSYSLKGAGNTIYF. CDR3 coding DNA: TGTGCCAGCAGTTACTCCCTAAAGGGGGCCGGAAACACCATATATTTT. V and J are TRBV6-6 and TRBJ1-3; 7 nucleotides agree with TRBD1. Trimming removed 0 bases from V and 4 bases from J; junction bases left unmatched: 6. CDR3 length: 16 residues. Germline V gives CDR1 MNHNY, CDR2 SVGAGI (reference sequence).

The chain has TRBV3-1 (or the pseudogene TRBV3-2) and TRBJ2-3; 8 nucleotides match TRBD2. Germline CDR1 reads LGHDT; CDR2 reads YNNKEL (reference sequence). This CDR3 region has 14 residues. The trim removed 5 bases at V and 5 bases at J, leaving 6 bases unmatched. CDR3 sequence: CASSSGRAVDTQYF. In DNA, the CDR3 is TGTGCCAGCAGCTCCGGGAGGGCCGTAGATACGCAGTATTTT.

J is TRBJ2-1 and V is TRBV5-4; the D gene is possibly TRBD1 (5 bases). Germline V gene data show CDR1 as SGHNT and CDR2 as YYREEE (reference sequence). The CDR3 is made up of 16 amino acids. V lost 0 bases and J 0 bases, leaving 10 bases between the germline ends. This CDR3 is CASSLGGSSSYNEQFF. In DNA form, the CDR3 reads TGTGCCAGCAGCTTGGGGGGCTCCAGCTCCTACAATGAGCAGTTCTTC.

Comment on this clone: The junction differs from germline at one of its ends, possibly a read error. The chain is built from TRBV10-2 and TRBJ2-5; no clear D. CDR3 size: 14 residues. The germline V gene has CDR1 WSHSY and CDR2 SAAADI. CDR3 protein: CASSLTRNGEPQYF. The CDR3 DNA follows: TGCGCCAGCAGCCTAACACGGAATGGAGAGCCCCAGTACTTC.

The J gene is TRBJ2-7, the V gene TRBV27; 11 nucleotides line up with TRBD2. Germline V lookup: CDR1 MNHEY, CDR2 SMNVEV (reference sequence). The CDR3 is made up of 15 amino acids. V dropped 1 base and J dropped 6; count of bases not matched to a gene: 5. The CDR3 DNA reads as TGTGCCAGCAGTTTATACCTAGCGGGAGGCTCCGAGCAGTACTTC. Protein product: CASSLYLAGGSEQYF.

The V call is TRBV5-1, the J call TRBJ1-2, with D perhaps matching TRBD1 (5 bases). This CDR3 has 17 residues. V was pared by 2 bases and J by 4 bases, with 21 bases between. Germline V lookup: CDR1 SGHRS, CDR2 YFSETQ. The CDR3 spells CASSLTERRVGAYGYTF. In DNA, the CDR3 is TGCGCCAGCAGCTTAACAGAACGACGGGTAGGGGCCTATGGCTACACCTTC.

In DNA form, the CDR3 reads TGTGCCAGCAGATACCGGACAGGAATGGGGGCAACTAATGAAAAACTGTTTTTT. Protein sequence: CASRYRTGMGATNEKLFF. The chain uses TRBV28 and TRBJ1-4; the match to TRBD1 covers 7 bases. Germline lookup yields CDR1 MDHEN and CDR2 SYDVKM. There are 18 residues in the CDR3. The V segment lost 6 bases and the J segment 0 bases; nucleotides outside the gene matches: 13.

The chain combines TRBV3-1 (or the pseudogene TRBV3-2) with TRBJ1-1, with a weak D call TRBD1 (5 bases). This CDR3 is built from 11 residues. Germline assignment: CDR1 LGHDT and CDR2 YNNKEL (reference sequence). The CDR3 bases are TGTGCGGCGGGGCAGAACACTGAAGCTTTCTTT. Translated: CAAGQNTEAFF.

This chain uses TRBV7-8 with TRBJ2-2; 7 nucleotides line up with TRBD2. The CDR3 is 19 amino acids. The J segment lost 8 bases and the V segment lost 5 bases, leaving 23 bases of the junction unmatched. CDR1 is SGHVS and CDR2 is FQNEAQ in the germline V gene. For the CDR3, the DNA is TGTGCCAGCAGCCCACTTAGAATACTAAGCGGGGCCTCACCGGGGGAGCTGTTTTTT. This gives the protein CASSPLRILSGASPGELFF.

The chain couples TRBV7-3 to TRBJ1-2; weak D call: TRBD1 (6 bases). CDR1 and CDR2 from the germline V gene are SGHTA and FQGTGA. Trimming took 4 bases from V and 8 from J, leaving 14 bases between them. This CDR3 is built from 13 residues. The CDR3 here is CASSYSGQNGYTF. DNA of the CDR3: TGTGCCAGCAGCTATTCCGGACAGAACGGCTACACCTTC.